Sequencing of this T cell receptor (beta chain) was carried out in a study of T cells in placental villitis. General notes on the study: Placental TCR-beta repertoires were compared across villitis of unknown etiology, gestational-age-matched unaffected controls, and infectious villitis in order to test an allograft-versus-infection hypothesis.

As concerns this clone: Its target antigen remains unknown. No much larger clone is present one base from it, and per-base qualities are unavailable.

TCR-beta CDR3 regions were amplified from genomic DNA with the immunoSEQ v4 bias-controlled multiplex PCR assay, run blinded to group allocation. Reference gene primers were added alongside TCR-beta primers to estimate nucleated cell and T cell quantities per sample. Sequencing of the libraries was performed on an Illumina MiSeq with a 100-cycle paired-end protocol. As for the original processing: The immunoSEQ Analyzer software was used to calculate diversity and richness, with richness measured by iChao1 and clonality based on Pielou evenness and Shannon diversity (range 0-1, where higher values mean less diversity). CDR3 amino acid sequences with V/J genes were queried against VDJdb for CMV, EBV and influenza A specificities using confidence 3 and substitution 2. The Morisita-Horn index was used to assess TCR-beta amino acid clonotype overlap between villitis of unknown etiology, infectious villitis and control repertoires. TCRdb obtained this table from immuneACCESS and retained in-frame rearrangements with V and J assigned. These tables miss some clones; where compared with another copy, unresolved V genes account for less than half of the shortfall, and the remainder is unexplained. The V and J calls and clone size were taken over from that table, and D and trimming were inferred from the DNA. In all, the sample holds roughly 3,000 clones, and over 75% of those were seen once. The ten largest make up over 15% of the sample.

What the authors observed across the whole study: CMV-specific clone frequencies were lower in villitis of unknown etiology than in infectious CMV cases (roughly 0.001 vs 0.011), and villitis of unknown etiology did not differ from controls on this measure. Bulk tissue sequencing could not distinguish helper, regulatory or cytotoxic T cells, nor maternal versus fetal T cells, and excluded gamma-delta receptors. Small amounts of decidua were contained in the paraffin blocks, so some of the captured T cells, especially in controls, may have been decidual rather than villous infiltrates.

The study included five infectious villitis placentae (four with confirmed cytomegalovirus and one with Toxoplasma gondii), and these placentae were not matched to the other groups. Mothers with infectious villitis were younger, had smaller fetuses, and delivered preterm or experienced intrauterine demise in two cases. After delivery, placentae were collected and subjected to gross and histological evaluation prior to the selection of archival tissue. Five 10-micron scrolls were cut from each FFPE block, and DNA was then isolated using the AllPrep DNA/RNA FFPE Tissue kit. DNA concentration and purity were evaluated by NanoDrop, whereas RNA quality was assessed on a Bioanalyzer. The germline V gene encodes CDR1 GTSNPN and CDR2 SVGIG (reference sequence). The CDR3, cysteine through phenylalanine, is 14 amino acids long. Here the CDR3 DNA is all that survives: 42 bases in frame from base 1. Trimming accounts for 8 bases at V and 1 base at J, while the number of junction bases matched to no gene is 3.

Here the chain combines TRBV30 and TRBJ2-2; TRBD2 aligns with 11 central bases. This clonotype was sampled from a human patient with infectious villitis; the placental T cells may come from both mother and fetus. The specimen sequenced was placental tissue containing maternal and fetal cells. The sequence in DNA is TGTGCCGGTGGACTAGCGGGGAACACCGGGGAGCTGTTTTTT. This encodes CAGGLAGNTGELFF. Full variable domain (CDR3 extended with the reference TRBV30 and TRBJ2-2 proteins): SQTIHQWPATLVQPVGSPLSLECTVEGTSNPNLYWYRQAAGRGLQLLFYSVGIGQISSEVPQNLSASRPQDRQFILSSKKLLLSDSGFYLCAGGLAGNTGELFFGEGSRLTVL.